Shown below are 2 T cell receptor beta chains from a single sample sequenced in a study of OX40 agonist ivuxolimab in advanced cancers. Method: immunoSEQ multiplex PCR; TCRdb's copy keeps in-frame clones and lacks some. The sample records around 110,000 clones, about 93% being singletons. The sample here was CD4+ or CD8+ T cells sorted from blood, taken in a trial of the OX40 agonist ivuxolimab. These receptors were taken from an adult with an advanced solid tumor such as melanoma, head and neck, liver or kidney cancer.

The chain combines TRBV6-1 with TRBJ1-3; TRBD1 agrees at 8 bases. Trimming at V came to 8 bases and at J to 2 bases, leaving 8 bases not matched to a gene. This CDR3 contains 15 residues. The germline gives CDR1 MNHNS, CDR2 SASEGT. The CDR3 loop is CASGLDRAPGNTIYF. Written as DNA, the CDR3 is TGTGCCAGCGGCCTGGACAGGGCTCCTGGAAACACCATATATTTT.

The J gene is TRBJ2-2, the V gene TRBV5-1; D gene unclear. The CDR3 extends over 13 amino acids. From germline, CDR1 is SGHRS and CDR2 YFSETQ. V lost 5 bases to trimming and J lost 0 bases, with 5 bases between them. The DNA for the CDR3 is TGCGCCAGCAGGCCCACGAACACCGGGGAGCTGTTTTTT. Amino acids: CASRPTNTGELFF.